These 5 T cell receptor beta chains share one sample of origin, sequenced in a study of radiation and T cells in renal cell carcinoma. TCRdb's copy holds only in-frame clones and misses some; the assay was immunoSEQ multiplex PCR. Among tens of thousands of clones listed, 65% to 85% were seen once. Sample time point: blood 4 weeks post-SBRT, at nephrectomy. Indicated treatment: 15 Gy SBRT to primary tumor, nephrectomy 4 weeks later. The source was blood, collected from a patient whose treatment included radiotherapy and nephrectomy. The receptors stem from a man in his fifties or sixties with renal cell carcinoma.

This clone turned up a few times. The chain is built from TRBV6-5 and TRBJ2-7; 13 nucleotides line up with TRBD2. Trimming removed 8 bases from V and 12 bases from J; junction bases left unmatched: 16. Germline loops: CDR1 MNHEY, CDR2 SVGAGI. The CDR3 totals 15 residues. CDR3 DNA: TGTGCCAGCCGCAAAGGGGGGACTAGCGGGACCGACATGTACTTC. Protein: CASRKGGTSGTDMYF.

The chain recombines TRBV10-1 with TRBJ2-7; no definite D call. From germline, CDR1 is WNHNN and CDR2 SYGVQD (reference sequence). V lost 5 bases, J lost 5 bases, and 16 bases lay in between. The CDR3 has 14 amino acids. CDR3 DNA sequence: TGCGCCAGCAGTCAAGGAACCTTTGGGGACGAGCAGTACTTC. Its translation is CASSQGTFGDEQYF.

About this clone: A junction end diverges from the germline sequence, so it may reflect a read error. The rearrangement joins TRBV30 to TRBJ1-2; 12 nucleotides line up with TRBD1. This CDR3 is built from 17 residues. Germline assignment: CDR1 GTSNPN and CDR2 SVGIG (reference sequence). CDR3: CAWDSGTGGAISYDYTF. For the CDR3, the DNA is TGTGCCTGGGACTCCGGGACAGGGGGCGCGATTAGCTATGACTACACCTTC.

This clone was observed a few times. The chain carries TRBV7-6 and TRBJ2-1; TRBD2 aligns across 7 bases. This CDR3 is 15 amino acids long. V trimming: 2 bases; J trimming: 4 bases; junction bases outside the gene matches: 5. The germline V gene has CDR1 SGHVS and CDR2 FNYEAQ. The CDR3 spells CASSLKTSAYNEQFF. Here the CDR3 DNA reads TGTGCCAGCAGCTTAAAAACTAGCGCTTACAATGAGCAGTTCTTC. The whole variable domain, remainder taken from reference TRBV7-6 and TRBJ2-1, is GAGVSQSPRYKVTKRGQDVALRCDPISGHVSLYWYRQALGQGPEFLTYFNYEAQQDKSGLPNDRFSAERPEGSISTLTIQRTEQRDSAMYRCASSLKTSAYNEQFFGPGTRLTVL.

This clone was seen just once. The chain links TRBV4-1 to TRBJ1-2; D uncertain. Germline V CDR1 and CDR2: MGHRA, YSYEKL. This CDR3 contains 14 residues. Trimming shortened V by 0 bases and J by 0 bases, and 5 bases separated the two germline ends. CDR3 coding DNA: TGCGCCAGCAGCCAAGACCTACCTAACTATGGCTACACCTTC. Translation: CASSQDLPNYGYTF.